These 11 T cell receptor beta chains originate from one sample sequenced in a study of cytomegalovirus exposure and HLA in healthy donors. PCR primers comprised 60 Vbeta and 13 Jbeta primers. The method was immunoSEQ multiplex PCR; TCRdb's version includes in-frame clones alone and lacks a portion of them. The sample holds about 110,000 clones, 55% to 75% seen once. Material for sequencing was PBMCs. The receptors originated from a man aged 25 to 40 in good health and CMV-seropositive.

The V and J genes are TRBV29-1 and TRBJ2-1; perhaps TRBD2 as D (6 bases). There are 16 residues in the CDR3. Germline loops: CDR1 SQVTM, CDR2 ANQGSEA. V lost 6 bases to trimming and J lost 4 bases, with 22 bases between them. As DNA, the CDR3 is TGCAGCGTCTATACACAAAGCGGGCGGCAATACAATGAGCAGTTCTTC. It codes for CSVYTQSGRQYNEQFF.

A few counts support this clone. The chain uses TRBV28 and TRBJ2-3, with D hard to call. The CDR3 consists of 11 residues. V lost 5 bases and J lost 7, with 7 bases in between. Germline assignment: CDR1 MDHEN and CDR2 SYDVKM. The CDR3 reads CASSPRNTQYF. Written as DNA, the CDR3 is TGTGCCAGCAGTCCCAGAAATACGCAGTATTTT.

The chain links TRBV28 to TRBJ2-2; 10 nucleotides line up with TRBD1. Germline V lookup: CDR1 MDHEN, CDR2 SYDVKM. J was trimmed by 4 bases and V by 6 bases; bases with no gene match: 8. The CDR3 sequence is 16 residues long. CDR3 in amino acids: CASSPVTGGATGELFF. The CDR3 DNA is TGTGCCAGCAGCCCCGTGACAGGGGGCGCCACCGGGGAGCTGTTTTTT.

The gene calls are TRBV2 and TRBJ2-1; 8 bases map to TRBD1. After removal of 7 bases from V and 7 bases from J, the junction contained 9 bases not matched to a gene. Germline-derived CDR1 and CDR2 are SNHLY and FYNNEI. This CDR3 is 14 amino acids long. The CDR3 sequence: CASNPGGLWNEQFF. The DNA of the CDR3 is TGTGCCAGCAACCCAGGGGGCCTCTGGAATGAGCAGTTCTTC.

CDR3 DNA: TGTGCCAGCAGCTTAGGGAAATATAGCGGGGCCCTCTACAATGAGCAGTTCTTC. Protein: CASSLGKYSGALYNEQFF. The chain combines TRBV7-6 with TRBJ2-1, with 8 bases identical to TRBD2. CDR1 and CDR2 from the germline V gene are SGHVS and FNYEAQ. V trimming: 1 base; J trimming: 3 bases; junction bases outside the gene matches: 11. The length of the CDR3 is 18 residues.

This clone is a singleton in its sample. The rearrangement uses TRBV11-2 and TRBJ2-7; TRBD2 aligns across 7 bases. This CDR3 region has 13 residues. The V gene end was trimmed by 5 bases and the J gene end by 5 bases; junction bases not matched to a gene: 6. The V gene's germline CDR1 is SGHAT and CDR2 FQNNGV. This CDR3 is CASSIERGDEQYV. The DNA of the CDR3 is TGTGCCAGCAGCATTGAGCGGGGCGACGAGCAGTACGTC.

This clone has only one observation. The V call is TRBV25-1, the J call TRBJ2-5, with D tentatively TRBD1 (5 bases). The germline CDR1 and CDR2 sequences are MGHDK and SYGVNS. This CDR3 has 13 residues. V gave up 3 bases and J gave up 4 bases, with 9 bases separating them. Written as DNA, the CDR3 is TGTGCCAGCAGTGACCCAGGGTCAGAGACCCAGTACTTC. Its protein product is CASSDPGSETQYF.

Only a few counts were recorded for this clone. The gene calls are TRBV5-1 and TRBJ2-1; the D gene is possibly TRBD1 (6 bases). The V gene lost 4 bases and the J gene lost 0 bases, with 11 bases spanning the gap. Germline CDR1 SGHRS, CDR2 YFSETQ. CDR3 size: 15 residues. The CDR3: CASSRTASSYNEQFF. The CDR3 bases are TGCGCCAGCAGCCGGACAGCTAGCTCCTACAATGAGCAGTTCTTC.

The J gene is TRBJ2-1, the V gene TRBV5-8; tentative D call: TRBD2 (5 bases). The germline V and J ends were trimmed by 4 bases and 5 bases, with 22 bases remaining between them. This CDR3 comprises 17 residues. Germline V CDR1 and CDR2: SGHTS, YDEGEE. The CDR3 nucleotides are TGTGCCAGCAGCCGTATTCTTCTATCGGGGAACCACAATGAGCAGTTCTTC. The encoded protein is CASSRILLSGNHNEQFF.

This clone occurred once. V gene TRBV7-9 combines with J gene TRBJ1-1, with D hard to call. This CDR3 has 12 residues. CDR1 and CDR2 (germline): SEHNR, FQNEAQ (reference sequence). Trimming took off 3 bases at V and 4 bases at J, with 6 bases between the two ends. The CDR3 coding sequence is TGTGCCAGCAGCTTCTCAGGCACTGAAGCTTTCTTT. Translated: CASSFSGTEAFF.

V is TRBV2 and J is TRBJ1-1; D is ambiguous. V was trimmed by 6 bases and J by 7 bases, leaving 9 bases between them. Germline CDR1 is SNHLY and CDR2 is FYNNEI. The CDR3 runs to 11 residues. The CDR3 is CASRDSIEAFF. The DNA of the CDR3 is TGTGCCAGCAGAGACTCTATTGAAGCTTTCTTT.